This T cell receptor (beta chain) was sequenced for a study of human T cells and chemical hapten exposure. Across the study: The upper back received 0.01% DPC by patch testing, with results read at 6 days.

The study, taken as a whole, reports: Having alopecia, donors may respond immunologically unlike healthy people.

Time point described: pre-sensitization, week 0. Specified treatment: therapeutic diphenylcyclopropenone sensitization with weekly scalp DPC. Donors were 18 to 70-year-old alopecia patients suitable for DPC. Total RNA was extracted from unfractionated whole blood. Points on this clonotype: Antigen specificity is unknown.

From the RACE reads, TCRdb called clonotypes with MiXCR, one entry per CDR3 protein. The data hold about 80,000 distinct CDR3 sequences, with 13% to 15% observed a single time. The TCR comes from a woman in her fifties or sixties with alopecia areata. Some clones in this sample may be carry-over from other donors' samples. This sample comprised whole blood, obtained in connection with sensitization to the hapten diphenylcyclopropenone (DPC).

The CDR3 spells CASSLFLDSNQPQHF. The DNA of the CDR3 is TGTGCCAGCAGTTTATTTTTGGATAGCAATCAGCCCCAGCATTTT. This sequence joins TRBV12-3 or TRBV12-4 and TRBJ1-5; D is ambiguous. This CDR3 has 15 amino acids. Trimming shortened V by 2 bases and J by 0 bases, and 8 bases separated the two germline ends.